This TCR beta chain was profiled in a study of control samples from healthy donors and cancer patients. Sequencing used immunoSEQ multiplex PCR; TCRdb keeps in-frame clones, though not all of them. Of 150,000 to 200,000 clones detected, around 88% appear once; the ten largest clones hold approximately 1.7%. With 6 bases removed from V and 6 bases from J, the gap between germline ends came to 11 bases. Germline V gene data show CDR1 as SEHNR and CDR2 as FQNEAQ (reference sequence). The CDR3 totals 12 residues. Sequencing was carried out using blood. This chain joins TRBV7-9 and TRBJ1-1, with D unclear. The receptor was isolated from a man aged 18 to 30 in good health. The CDR3 DNA follows: TGTGCCAGCAGTCTACCTGGGGCTGAAGCTTTCTTT. Its protein product is CASSLPGAEAFF.